One sample yielded the 24 T cell receptor beta chains listed below, sequenced in a study of CD8 T cells in Susac syndrome. The RNA, roughly 0.45 to 1 ug, was put through reverse transcription using random hexamers. One entry per CDR3 protein results from TCRdb running MiXCR on the immunoSEQ multiplex PCR reads. The sample has 150,000 to 200,000 distinct CDR3 sequences, 94% seen once. What was sequenced was CD4+ T cells from PBMCs. The receptors were gathered from a human donor with multiple sclerosis.

The CDR3: CAISSTEAKPDGYTF. The DNA of the CDR3 is TGTGCCATCAGTTCGACAGAAGCAAAACCTGATGGCTACACCTTC. The chain employs TRBV10-3 and TRBJ1-2; D perhaps matches TRBD1 (5 bases). CDR1 ENHRY and CDR2 SYGVKD come from the germline V gene. The CDR3 runs to 15 residues. V gave up 5 bases and J gave up 6 bases, with 19 bases separating them.

V usage is TRBV20-1 and J usage is TRBJ2-1; 8 bases fit TRBD2. V lost 1 base, J lost 10 bases, and 6 bases stayed unmatched. CDR1 and CDR2 (germline): DFQATT, SNEGSKA (reference sequence). CDR3 length: 13 residues. The CDR3 spells CSARAGGPWEQFF. In nucleotides, the CDR3 is TGCAGTGCTAGAGCGGGAGGGCCTTGGGAGCAGTTCTTC.

The rearrangement uses TRBV20-1 and TRBJ1-5; a possible D gene is TRBD1 (5 bases). In germline, CDR1 is DFQATT, CDR2 SNEGSKA (reference sequence). The V and J ends lost 5 bases and 7 bases respectively, with 15 bases between them. This CDR3 has 13 residues. CDR3 sequence reads: CSAPDRGGQPQHF. The DNA for the CDR3 is TGCAGTGCTCCTGACCGGGGCGGGCAGCCCCAGCATTTT.

The gene calls are TRBV29-1 and TRBJ1-4; D is unresolved. The germline V gene has CDR1 SQVTM and CDR2 ANQGSEA. The CDR3 runs to 12 residues. Trimming left V 7 bases short and J 6 bases short, with 12 bases between. CDR3 sequence reads: CSALDGDEKLFF. The DNA of the CDR3 is TGCAGCGCATTGGACGGCGATGAAAAACTGTTTTTT.

V is TRBV18 and J is TRBJ2-6, with 8 bases lining up with TRBD2. Germline CDR1 and CDR2: KGHSH and LQKENI. The CDR3 totals 19 residues. V was clipped by 0 bases and J by 2 bases; unmatched bases: 9. The CDR3 region has the DNA TGTGCCAGCTCACCACCGGGTGGACTAGCCAAAACTGGGGCCAACGTCCTGACTTTC. Protein: CASSPPGGLAKTGANVLTF.

This clonotype was observed a single time. This chain joins TRBV30 and TRBJ1-3; D is unresolved. V was clipped by 6 bases and J by 4 bases, with 10 bases between them. CDR3 length: 12 residues. Germline assignment: CDR1 GTSNPN and CDR2 SVGIG (reference sequence). CDR3 residues: CACLQRGNTIYF. Written as DNA, the CDR3 is TGTGCCTGCTTACAGCGGGGAAACACCATATATTTT.

V and J are TRBV24-1 and TRBJ2-5, with D possibly TRBD2 on 5 matching bases. In germline, CDR1 is KGHDR, CDR2 SFDVKD. The V end was cut by 5 bases, the J end by 4 bases, with 7 bases between. The CDR3 length is 12 residues. The CDR3 reads CATSGSGETQYF. The DNA of the CDR3 is TGTGCCACCAGTGGAAGCGGAGAGACCCAGTACTTC.

The CDR3 protein is CASSLAQGGSGTYNEQFF. The CDR3 bases are TGCGCCAGCAGCTTGGCCCAGGGGGGGAGCGGTACCTACAATGAGCAGTTCTTC. The chain uses TRBV5-1 and TRBJ2-1; D is tentatively TRBD1 or TRBD2 (7 bases each). The CDR3 has 18 amino acids. Germline lookup yields CDR1 SGHRS and CDR2 YFSETQ. V lost 0 bases and J lost 2, with 18 bases in between.

The chain carries TRBV20-1 and TRBJ1-3; unclear D gene. The CDR3 sequence is 13 residues long. Trimming cost V 3 bases and J 0 bases, with 6 bases left between them. From germline, CDR1 is DFQATT and CDR2 SNEGSKA (reference sequence). For the CDR3, the DNA is TGCAGTGCTAGTTGGGGCTCTGGAAACACCATATATTTT. It codes for CSASWGSGNTIYF.

The chain combines TRBV20-1 with TRBJ1-4, with D tentatively TRBD1 (6 bases). CDR3 length: 14 amino acids. Germline loops: CDR1 DFQATT, CDR2 SNEGSKA (reference sequence). Trimming cost V 3 bases and J 7 bases, with 15 bases left between them. The CDR3 DNA sequence: TGCAGTGCTAGGGGAGGGGGGTTCGGTGAAAAACTGTTTTTT. It specifies CSARGGGFGEKLFF.

The gene calls are TRBV7-2 and TRBJ1-5; no clear D. This CDR3 contains 14 residues. The ends were cut back, 0 bases at V and 4 bases at J, with 7 bases in the middle. Germline V gene sequence: CDR1 SGHTA, CDR2 FQGNSA. The DNA for the CDR3 is TGTGCCAGCAGCTTAGCAGGGAGGAATCAGCCCCAGCATTTT. Translation: CASSLAGRNQPQHF.

V and J are TRBV27 and TRBJ1-2; D remains unclear. CDR3 length: 13 residues. The germline V gene encodes CDR1 MNHEY and CDR2 SMNVEV (reference sequence). V lost 0 bases and J 8 bases, leaving 10 bases between the germline ends. The CDR3 region is CASSLSSWGGYTF. DNA of the CDR3: TGTGCCAGCAGTTTATCCTCCTGGGGAGGCTACACCTTC.

The chain uses TRBV14 and TRBJ2-4; unclear D gene. CDR3 length: 11 residues. CDR1 is SGHDN, CDR2 FVKESK, per germline. The V gene lost 1 base and the J gene lost 7 bases, with 2 bases spanning the gap. The CDR3 coding sequence is TGTGCCAGCAGCCAAGCGAACATTCAGTACTTC. Encoded protein: CASSQANIQYF.

A single count supports this clonotype. The chain employs TRBV28 and TRBJ2-7, with 9 bases matching TRBD2. Germline assignment: CDR1 MDHEN and CDR2 SYDVKM. This CDR3 region has 16 residues. V shed 7 bases, J shed 1 base, and the junction held 11 bases outside the gene matches. The CDR3 DNA follows: TGTGCCAGCAAAGGTAGTAGCGGGAGCTTATCCTACGAGCAGTACTTC. This codes for CASKGSSGSLSYEQYF. Complete variable domain (other parts from reference TRBV28 and TRBJ2-7): DVKVTQSSRYLVKRTGEKVFLECVQDMDHENMFWYRQDPGLGLRLIYFSYDVKMKEKGDIPEGYSVSREKKERFSLILESASTNQTSMYLCASKGSSGSLSYEQYFGPGTRLTVT.

This chain joins TRBV19 and TRBJ2-1; the match to TRBD2 covers 13 bases. CDR1 and CDR2 (germline): LNHDA, SQIVND (reference sequence). V shed 5 bases, J shed 8 bases, and the junction held 6 bases outside the gene matches. The length of the CDR3 is 15 residues. CDR3 region: CASSDVGLAGHEQFF. The CDR3 bases are TGTGCCAGTAGTGACGTGGGACTAGCGGGGCATGAGCAGTTCTTC.

This chain connects TRBV5-6 to TRBJ1-5; 7 nucleotides line up with TRBD1. Germline V lookup: CDR1 SGHDT, CDR2 YYEEEE. The CDR3 consists of 15 residues. Trimming removed 4 bases from V and 5 bases from J; junction bases left unmatched: 9. CDR3 DNA sequence: TGTGCCAGCAGCCCATCACAGGGGAAGGATCAGCCCCAGCATTTT. It yields the protein CASSPSQGKDQPQHF.

This CDR3 is CASSFMGQAETQYF. CDR3 nucleotides: TGTGCCAGCAGTTTCATGGGACAGGCCGAGACCCAGTACTTC. V and J are TRBV12-3 or TRBV12-4 and TRBJ2-5; 8 bases line up with TRBD1. This CDR3 has 14 amino acids. V lost 3 bases, J lost 5 bases, and 5 bases stayed unmatched.

The CDR3 spells CASRPSGDRRYYEQYF. For the CDR3, the DNA is TGCGCCAGCAGACCCTCGGGCGACCGAAGGTACTACGAGCAGTACTTC. J is TRBJ2-7 and V is TRBV4-1; D unresolved. The CDR3 sequence is 16 residues long. Trimming took off 6 bases at V and 3 bases at J, with 21 bases between the two ends. Per the germline V gene, CDR1 is MGHRA and CDR2 is YSYEKL.

The gene calls are TRBV6-2 or TRBV6-3 and TRBJ1-5; D ambiguous. V was shortened by 2 bases and J by 3 bases, with 11 bases between the two germline ends. Germline CDR1 is MNHEY and CDR2 is SVGEGT. The CDR3 contains 15 residues. CDR3: CASSYIMVFNQPQHF. DNA of the CDR3: TGTGCCAGCAGTTACATTATGGTCTTCAATCAGCCCCAGCATTTT.

This chain joins TRBV27 and TRBJ2-6, with 8 positions matching TRBD2. The germline V gene encodes CDR1 MNHEY and CDR2 SMNVEV (reference sequence). This CDR3 has 16 residues. V dropped 6 bases and J dropped 2; count of bases not matched to a gene: 6. CDR3 in DNA: TGTGCCAGCAGGGTTATCGGGAGGGCTGGGGCCAACGTCCTGACTTTC. It translates to CASRVIGRAGANVLTF.

This rearrangement joins TRBV30 to TRBJ2-1; TRBD1 might be the D (6 bases). This CDR3 has 14 residues. V was cut by 4 bases and J by 5 bases, with 15 bases left in between. Germline V gene lookup returns CDR1 GTSNPN and CDR2 SVGIG (reference sequence). The CDR3 nucleotides read TGTGCCTGGAATCGACAGGATACAAACAATGAGCAGTTCTTC. Translated: CAWNRQDTNNEQFF.

This clonotype has more than one count but fewer than ten. The gene calls are TRBV11-2 and TRBJ2-7; the D call may be TRBD1 or TRBD2 (5 bases each). The CDR3 covers 12 residues. CDR1 SGHAT and CDR2 FQNNGV come from the germline V gene. The V and J ends lost 5 bases and 12 bases respectively, with 17 bases between them. Here the CDR3 reads CASSPAPGRRYF. CDR3 nucleotide sequence: TGTGCCAGCAGCCCCGCCCCGGGACGCCGGTACTTC. The variable domain in full, with the rest retrieved from reference TRBV11-2 and TRBJ2-7, is EAGVAQSPRYKIIEKRQSVAFWCNPISGHATLYWYQQILGQGPKLLIQFQNNGVVDDSQLPKDRFSAERLKGVDSTLKIQPAKLEDSAVYLCASSPAPGRRYFGPGTRLTVT.

In this sample, this clonotype turned up a few times. V gene TRBV7-9 combines with J gene TRBJ2-3; 8 bases line up with TRBD2. The CDR3 is made up of 14 amino acids. J was trimmed by 2 bases and V by 5 bases; bases with no gene match: 3. Germline-derived CDR1 and CDR2 are SEHNR and FQNEAQ (reference sequence). Written as DNA, the CDR3 is TGTGCCAGCAGCCTCGGACTAGCCACAGATACGCAGTATTTT. It translates to CASSLGLATDTQYF.

The chain employs TRBV7-9 and TRBJ2-7; unclear D gene. The CDR3 totals 12 residues. The germline V gene encodes CDR1 SEHNR and CDR2 FQNEAQ (reference sequence). The germline V and J ends were trimmed by 5 bases and 4 bases, with 9 bases remaining between them. The CDR3 coding sequence is TGTGCCAGCAGCCCCTCCCCGTACGAGCAGTACTTC. Its translation is CASSPSPYEQYF.